The 21 T cell receptor beta chains given below trace back to one sample, sequenced in a study of blood T cell repertoires in COVID-19. Sequencing was performed with immunoSEQ multiplex PCR; in TCRdb, only in-frame clones are kept and a portion is missing. In the table there are roughly 80,000 clones, approximately 83% of which are singletons. Sequencing was carried out using peripheral blood. These receptors came from a human donor in a cohort sampled during active COVID-19.

This chain links TRBV2 with TRBJ2-3; TRBD2 might be the D (7 bases). The CDR3 covers 15 residues. The germline gives CDR1 SNHLY, CDR2 FYNNEI. Trimming stripped 3 bases from V and 4 bases from J, with 14 bases between. CDR3 coding DNA: TGTGCCAGCAGTGAGGGTTGGGGGGGCCCAGATACGCAGTATTTT. Translated: CASSEGWGGPDTQYF.

The rearrangement links TRBV5-1 to TRBJ2-3; D may be TRBD1 (6 bases). V dropped 7 bases and J dropped 0 bases, with 12 bases sitting between them. Germline V CDR1 and CDR2: SGHRS, YFSETQ. CDR3 length: 14 residues. This CDR3 is CASRDTTSTDTQYF. For the CDR3, the DNA is TGCGCCAGCCGGGACACCACTAGCACAGATACGCAGTATTTT.

The chain recombines TRBV7-3 with TRBJ1-1; D is perhaps TRBD1 (5 bases). Germline V lookup: CDR1 SGHTA, CDR2 FQGTGA. There are 13 residues in the CDR3. Trimming pared 8 bases from V and 1 base from J, leaving 11 bases between. CDR3 loop: CASAVGGNTEAFF. The CDR3 nucleotides are TGTGCCAGCGCCGTGGGGGGGAACACTGAAGCTTTCTTT.

The CDR3 nucleotides are TGTGCCAGCAGTCCAGGACAGGTAGAGACCCAGTACTTC. Protein product: CASSPGQVETQYF. V gene TRBV12-3 or TRBV12-4 combines with J gene TRBJ2-5; 7 bases match TRBD1. V was clipped by 5 bases and J by 4 bases; unmatched bases: 4. This CDR3 region has 13 residues.

The chain carries TRBV5-1 and TRBJ2-2, with D uncertain. Germline assignment: CDR1 SGHRS and CDR2 YFSETQ. The V and J ends lost 0 bases and 2 bases respectively, with 5 bases between them. The CDR3 contains 14 residues. The CDR3 sequence: CASSLGYNTGELFF. The CDR3 nucleotides read TGCGCCAGCAGCTTGGGCTACAACACCGGGGAGCTGTTTTTT. The full variable domain, its missing parts supplied by reference TRBV5-1 and TRBJ2-2, is KAGVTQTPRYLIKTRGQQVTLSCSPISGHRSVSWYQQTPGQGLQFLFEYFSETQRNKGNFPGRFSGRQFSNSRSEMNVSTLELGDSALYLCASSLGYNTGELFFGEGSRLTVL.

The chain combines TRBV28 with TRBJ2-7; D not resolved. CDR1 and CDR2 (germline): MDHEN, SYDVKM. This CDR3 comprises 12 residues. The V end was cut by 3 bases, the J end by 4 bases, with 7 bases between. The chain's CDR3 is CASSLETYEQYF. In nucleotides, the CDR3 is TGTGCCAGCAGTTTGGAGACTTACGAGCAGTACTTC.

The V call is TRBV15, the J call TRBJ2-7; weak D call: TRBD2 (6 bases). The V gene lost 6 bases and the J gene lost 7 bases, with 25 bases spanning the gap. CDR3 length: 16 residues. Germline V gene data show CDR1 as LNHNV and CDR2 as YYDKDF (reference sequence). The CDR3 coding sequence is TGTGCCACCAGTGAGAACCCTCCGGGACTCGGTGGGGAGCAGTACTTC. The encoded protein is CATSENPPGLGGEQYF.

The chain combines TRBV5-1 with TRBJ2-3, with D hard to call. The CDR3 covers 15 residues. CDR1 is SGHRS and CDR2 is YFSETQ in the germline V gene. V lost 0 bases to trimming and J lost 2 bases, with 10 bases between them. The CDR3 is CASSLEGGDTDTQYF. In nucleotides, the CDR3 is TGCGCCAGCAGCTTGGAAGGCGGCGACACAGATACGCAGTATTTT. The complete variable domain, with remaining parts taken from reference TRBV5-1 and TRBJ2-3, reads KAGVTQTPRYLIKTRGQQVTLSCSPISGHRSVSWYQQTPGQGLQFLFEYFSETQRNKGNFPGRFSGRQFSNSRSEMNVSTLELGDSALYLCASSLEGGDTDTQYFGPGTRLTVL.

This clone was seen only once. This chain connects TRBV2 to TRBJ2-1, with 10 bases matching TRBD2. CDR1 SNHLY and CDR2 FYNNEI come from the germline V gene. V trimming: 8 bases; J trimming: 10 bases; junction bases outside the gene matches: 11. This CDR3 comprises 14 residues. The CDR3, as DNA: TGTGCCAGCGGCGGGGGACTAGCGCTCGGGGAGCAGTTCTTC. It is translated as CASGGGLALGEQFF.

This chain connects TRBV29-1 to TRBJ2-5; 9 positions match TRBD2. CDR3 length equals 14 residues. The germline gives CDR1 SQVTM, CDR2 ANQGSEA. With 3 bases clipped from V and 1 base from J, the junction kept 3 bases outside the gene matches. The CDR3 DNA reads as TGCAGCGTTGACGCGGGAGGGTCCCAAGAGACCCAGTACTTC. It codes for CSVDAGGSQETQYF.

This chain links TRBV3-1 (or the pseudogene TRBV3-2) with TRBJ2-3; 8 bases agree with TRBD2. V trimming: 4 bases; J trimming: 3 bases; junction bases outside the gene matches: 6. The CDR3 is made up of 15 amino acids. CDR1 and CDR2 (germline): LGHDT, YNNKEL (reference sequence). In nucleotides, the CDR3 is TGTGCCAGCAGCCTTAGTCCTAGCGGGACAGATACGCAGTATTTT. This sequence encodes CASSLSPSGTDTQYF.

The chain uses TRBV7-9 and TRBJ2-1; D call uncertain. The CDR3 has 13 residues. Trimming took off 5 bases at V and 6 bases at J, with 11 bases between the two ends. The V gene's germline CDR1 is SEHNR and CDR2 FQNEAQ (reference sequence). DNA of the CDR3: TGTGCCAGCAGCACAGACCCCTTCAATGAGCAGTTCTTC. Protein sequence: CASSTDPFNEQFF.

To note about this clone: The same CDR3 can be traced to other DNA sequences in this sample. The rearrangement links TRBV7-2 to TRBJ2-1; 7 positions match TRBD2. Germline V CDR1 and CDR2: SGHTA, FQGNSA. The CDR3 covers 15 residues. With V trimmed by 4 bases and J by 3 bases, 6 bases remained unmatched. The CDR3 DNA sequence: TGTGCCAGCAGCTCCACCGGGACTAACTACAATGAGCAGTTCTTC. It yields the protein CASSSTGTNYNEQFF.

The rearrangement links TRBV5-1 to TRBJ2-2; TRBD1 aligns across 8 bases. Germline CDR1 and CDR2: SGHRS and YFSETQ. V gave up 3 bases and J gave up 6 bases; unmatched junction bases: 7. This CDR3 contains 15 residues. The CDR3 nucleotides are TGCGCCAGCAGCTGGGACAGGCTAAAGGCCGGGGAGCTGTTTTTT. Its translation: CASSWDRLKAGELFF.

CDR3 coding DNA: TGCGCCAGCAGCCAAGATGGGGCGGGGGGGCCAACAGATACGCAGTATTTT. Amino acids: CASSQDGAGGPTDTQYF. The chain employs TRBV4-1 and TRBJ2-3; 9 positions agree with TRBD2. This CDR3 region has 17 residues. The trim removed 0 bases at V and 3 bases at J, leaving 7 bases unmatched. CDR1 and CDR2 from the germline V gene are MGHRA and YSYEKL.

The chain employs TRBV27 and TRBJ1-5; 7 bases fit TRBD1. There are 15 residues in the CDR3. V dropped 3 bases and J dropped 0; count of bases not matched to a gene: 2. Germline V gene lookup returns CDR1 MNHEY and CDR2 SMNVEV (reference sequence). The CDR3 DNA follows: TGTGCCAGCAGTTTGAACAGGGGTAGCAATCAGCCCCAGCATTTT. It specifies CASSLNRGSNQPQHF.

The chain carries TRBV9 and TRBJ2-3; D possibly corresponds to TRBD2 (6 bases). This CDR3 has 17 amino acids. Trimming took off 0 bases at V and 0 bases at J, with 14 bases between the two ends. From germline, CDR1 is SGDLS and CDR2 YYNGEE. Here the CDR3 DNA reads TGTGCCAGCAGCGTAGTGGGAGGAGGGTCTAGCACAGATACGCAGTATTTT. The encoded protein is CASSVVGGGSSTDTQYF.

V and J are TRBV3-1 (or the pseudogene TRBV3-2) and TRBJ2-5, with TRBD2 identical over 12 bases. There are 16 residues in the CDR3. CDR1 LGHDT and CDR2 YNNKEL come from the germline V gene (reference sequence). The trim removed 4 bases at V and 4 bases at J, leaving 7 bases unmatched. CDR3 sequence reads: CASSPRTSGVAETQYF. The CDR3 nucleotides read TGTGCCAGCAGCCCCCGGACTAGCGGGGTAGCAGAGACCCAGTACTTC.

This chain's CDR3 is CASSEWIDSYNSYTF. Here the CDR3 DNA reads TGTGCCAGCAGTGAATGGATAGACTCCTATAACAGCTACACCTTC. The V gene is TRBV6-1, the J gene TRBJ1-2; no firm D call. Germline V gives CDR1 MNHNS, CDR2 SASEGT. The V gene lost 2 bases and the J gene lost 9 bases, with 19 bases spanning the gap. This CDR3 contains 15 residues.

This chain joins TRBV18 and TRBJ1-6; no clear D gene. CDR1 is KGHSH, CDR2 LQKENI, per germline. Trimming shortened V by 1 base and J by 3 bases, and 7 bases separated the two germline ends. The CDR3 extends over 15 amino acids. This CDR3 is CASSPQEFYNSPLHF. The CDR3 coding sequence is TGTGCCAGCTCACCACAGGAGTTCTATAATTCACCCCTCCACTTT.

The V gene is TRBV6-1, the J gene TRBJ1-1, with TRBD1 identical over 10 bases. This CDR3 comprises 16 residues. V shed 4 bases and J 4 bases; nucleotides not matched to a gene: 9. Per the germline V gene, CDR1 is MNHNS and CDR2 is SASEGT. The CDR3 sequence is CASSVRQGALTTEAFF. As DNA, the CDR3 is TGTGCCAGCAGTGTCCGACAGGGGGCGCTTACCACTGAAGCTTTCTTT.